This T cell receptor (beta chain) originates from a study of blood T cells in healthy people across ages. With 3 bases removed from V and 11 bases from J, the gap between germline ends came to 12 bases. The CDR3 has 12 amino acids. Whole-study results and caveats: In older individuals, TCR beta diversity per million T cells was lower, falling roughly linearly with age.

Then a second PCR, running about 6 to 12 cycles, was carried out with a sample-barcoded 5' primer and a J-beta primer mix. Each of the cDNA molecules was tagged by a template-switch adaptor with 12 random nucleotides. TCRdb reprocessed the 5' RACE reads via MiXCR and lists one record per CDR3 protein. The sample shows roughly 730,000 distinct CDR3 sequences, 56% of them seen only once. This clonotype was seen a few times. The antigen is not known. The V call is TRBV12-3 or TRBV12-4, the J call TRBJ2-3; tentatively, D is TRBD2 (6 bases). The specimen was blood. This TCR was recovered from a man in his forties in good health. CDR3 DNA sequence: TGTGCCAGCAGTTTGGCGCGGGATGAGCAGTATTTT. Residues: CASSLARDEQYF.